The sequence of this T cell receptor (beta chain) was determined in a study of Graves' ophthalmopathy and Graves' hyperthyroidism. Overall study results and limits: Using a 13-signature model, the authors split ophthalmopathy from stable hyperthyroidism, with around 85% sensitivity and around 76% specificity. Most expanded thyroid clonotypes above 0.001 frequency also appeared in blood. For predicting ophthalmopathy progression, the model had about 66% sensitivity and nearly 75% specificity.

Amplification of the TCR beta CDR3 regions used RNA transcripts (as template). An initial RT-PCR round employing HTBI primers preceded a second-round multiplex PCR. Via MiXCR, TCRdb re-called the multiplex PCR reads, giving one row per CDR3 protein. The sample consists of 620,000 or so distinct CDR3 sequences, roughly 20% of them appearing once. For this clonotype: The antigen is undetermined.

The CDR3 length is 12 residues. Per germline, CDR1 MNHNS and CDR2 SASEGT. V was pared by 8 bases and J by 9 bases, with 16 bases between. The TCR originated in a woman under 30 with stable Graves' hyperthyroidism. Some clones in this sample may be carry-over from other donors' samples. The specimen was peripheral blood. J is TRBJ1-1 and V is TRBV6-1; tentative D call: TRBD1 (5 bases). DNA for the CDR3: TGTGCCAGCGTCGGGACGGGGTCTCAAGCTTTCTTT. It encodes CASVGTGSQAFF.